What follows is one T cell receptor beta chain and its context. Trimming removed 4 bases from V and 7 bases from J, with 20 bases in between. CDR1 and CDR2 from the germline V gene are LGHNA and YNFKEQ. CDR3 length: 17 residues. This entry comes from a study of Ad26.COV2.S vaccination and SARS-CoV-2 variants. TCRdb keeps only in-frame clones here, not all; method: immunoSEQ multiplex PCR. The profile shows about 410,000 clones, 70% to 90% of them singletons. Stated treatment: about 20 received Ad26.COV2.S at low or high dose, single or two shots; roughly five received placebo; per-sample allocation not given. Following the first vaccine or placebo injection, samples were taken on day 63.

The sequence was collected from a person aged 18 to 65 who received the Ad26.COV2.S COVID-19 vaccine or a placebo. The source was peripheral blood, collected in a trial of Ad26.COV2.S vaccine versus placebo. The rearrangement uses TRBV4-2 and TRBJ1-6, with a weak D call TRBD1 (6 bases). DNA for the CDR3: TGTGCCAGCAGCCCAAACCTTAAAACAGGGCAGAATTCACCCCTCCACTTT. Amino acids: CASSPNLKTGQNSPLHF.